This T cell receptor beta chain originates from a study of cytomegalovirus exposure and HLA in healthy donors. Study-level results: Rarity held for most TCR sequences, but there were some public TCRs that occurred in many donors. Later analysis demonstrated an association between a missense DCLRE1C variant and TCR beta V- and J-gene trimming.

The primer mix had 60 Vbeta and 13 Jbeta primers. Assay used: immunoSEQ multiplex PCR; TCRdb lists only in-frame clones, some missing. The sample shows 130,000 or so clones, 70% to 85% of them seen only once. There are 15 residues in the CDR3. Germline values: CDR1 MDHEN, CDR2 SYDVKM. V was cut by 5 bases and J by 4 bases, with 17 bases left in between. Details on this clone: The antigen remains unidentified.

The chain carries TRBV28 and TRBJ1-2; no definite D call. This TCR was recovered from a man aged 18 to 35 in good health and CMV-seronegative. The sample taken for sequencing was PBMCs. CDR3 DNA sequence: TGTGCCAGCAGTCCGGGTGGAGGACCCTTCTATGGCTACACCTTC. It translates to CASSPGGGPFYGYTF.